Listed below are T cell receptor beta chains from one sample, sequenced in a study of T-cell reconstitution after alpha-beta-depleted transplantation in children. TCRdb re-called the PCR reads with MiXCR, one entry per CDR3 protein. Of just over 950,000 distinct CDR3 sequences listed, roughly 29% are singletons. The starting material was PBMCs, mostly from graft donor cells, obtained 360 days after TCRalphabeta/CD19-depleted stem cell transplant. The receptors come from a boy younger than two who had a stem cell transplant for SCID, so the T cells may come from the graft donor. CDR3s include the opening cysteine and the closing phenylalanine or tryptophan. D genes are given only for firm matches. Only part of the rows carry a size: once, few, many, or a class if the clone is expanded.

clone_size j_call d_call v_call cdr3_nt cdr3_aa
many TRBJ2-2 - TRBV5-1 TGCGCCAGCAGCTTGGCGCGGCAGAACACCGGGGAGCTGTTTTTT CASSLARQNTGELFF
- TRBJ1-6 TRBD1 TRBV27 TGTGCCAGCAGTTTACTGGACAGGGGAGTCAATTCACCCCTCCACTTT CASSLLDRGVNSPLHF
- TRBJ1-1 - TRBV20-1 TGCAGTGCTAACGGAAACACTGAAGCTTTCTTT CSANGNTEAFF
few TRBJ2-1 - TRBV7-6 TGTGCCAGCAGCTTAAGAGCCCCTAGCTCCTACAATGAGCAGTTCTTC CASSLRAPSSYNEQFF
few TRBJ2-1 TRBD2 TRBV20-1 TGCAGTGCTAGCACGGGGCCGGGGGGCAATGAGCAGTTCTTC CSASTGPGGNEQFF
- TRBJ2-3 TRBD2 TRBV5-5 TGTGCCAGCAGCTTGGTAGGAAGCGGGGGGATCACAGATACGCAGTATTTT CASSLVGSGGITDTQYF
few TRBJ2-1 - TRBV24-1 TGTGCCACCAGTGATTTCGGAAGGGGGAGACCCAATGAGCAGTTCTTC CATSDFGRGRPNEQFF
few TRBJ1-4 TRBD1 TRBV5-1 TGCGCCAGCCGGGACAGGGAAGGAGAAAAACTGTTTTTT CASRDREGEKLFF
once TRBJ2-7 - TRBV6-2/TRBV6-3 TGTGCCAGCAGTGGCGCCAGCAGAAGGGAGCAGTACTTC CASSGASRREQYF
few TRBJ1-3 - TRBV20-1 TGCAGTGCCCTGGGAGGCCCTGGAAACACCATATATTTT CSALGGPGNTIYF
few TRBJ1-5 - TRBV12-3/TRBV12-4 TGTGCCAGCAGTTTACTAGGGGGGCGCATGCAGCCCCAGCATTTT CASSLLGGRMQPQHF
- TRBJ2-7 TRBD2 TRBV6-5 TGTGCCAGCAGTTACTCAAGACTAGCGATCTACGAGCAGTACTTC CASSYSRLAIYEQYF